The present T cell receptor (beta chain) was sequenced within a study of siplizumab effects on memory and regulatory T cells (dated by TCRdb to about 2019). As for the study more broadly: The effect of the anti-CD2 antibody siplizumab on alloreactive T-cell subsets was examined in allogeneic mixed lymphocyte reactions constructed from human PBMCs.

The library relied on the immunoSEQ multiplex PCR assay. About 10^5 TCR templates per sample were assayed by the deep sequencing platform. Genomic DNA extracted from sorted T cells was used for TCRbeta CDR3 sequencing. On the study's bioinformatics: The R programming language was used for clonal analysis of the TCRbeta CDR3 data. Alloreactive CD4+ and CD8+ clones were identified by comparing unstimulated samples to CFSE-low samples taken after the reaction. Regulatory or non-regulatory origin was assigned to alloreactive CD4+ clones by matching of sequences to sorted unstimulated Treg and non-Treg repertoires. The table was pulled from immuneACCESS by TCRdb, which kept in-frame rearrangements only. Such tables lose some clones; where checked, under half of the loss comes from unresolved V genes, and the rest has no known cause. V and J calls and clone size are copied from that table; D and trimming were computed from the DNA. The sample data list some 97,000 clones, and about 90% of these were observed just once. The ten largest clones capture about 2.6% of the sample.

Sorted unstimulated T cells and proliferating T cells recovered from mixed lymphocyte reactions underwent TCRbeta CDR3 sequencing. Fresh whole blood from over 8 HLA-typed healthy donors was used to isolate PBMCs. General findings and caveats noted by the study authors: For roughly 75-97% of proliferating CD4+ or CD8+ clones, no naive or memory phenotype could be assigned. In reactions with siplizumab, an average of roughly 69% of mappable alloreactive CD4+ clones were Treg-derived, compared with roughly 30% in control reactions. The suppressive function of proliferating Tregs from siplizumab cultures was not functionally confirmed. Unstimulated naive T cells appeared to be more diverse than memory T cells, and naive cells seemed to make a substantial contribution to the alloresponse. The cumulative frequency of alloreactive sequences that could be traced back to unstimulated CD4+ memory T cells was significantly reduced by siplizumab. Because sequences below about 10^-5 frequency were poorly captured, only a minor fraction of alloreactive clones could be mapped to unstimulated subsets.

As regards this clone: The antigen it binds to is not known. No base quality values were provided; no much bigger clone lies one nucleotide off.

The sample was CD4+ T cells sorted from blood. The receptor was derived from a human donor in good health. Some clones in this sample may be carry-over from other donors' samples.

For the CDR3, the sequence is CASSLNGLASYNEQFF. The DNA reads as follows: TGCGCCAGCAGCCTTAACGGACTAGCTTCCTACAATGAGCAGTTCTTC. The rearrangement combines TRBV4-1 with TRBJ2-1; 8 central nucleotides agree with TRBD2. Taken from the germline V gene, the CDR1 and CDR2 loops are MGHRA and YSYEKL. Here V drops 4 bases and J drops 1 base, and the junction holds 6 bases not matched to any gene. Including the terminal cysteine and phenylalanine, the CDR3 comprises 16 residues. The CDR3 DNA has 48 bases and is translated from base 1.